What follows are 3 T cell receptor beta chains derived from one specimen sequenced in a study of cytomegalovirus exposure and HLA in healthy donors. The PCR made use of 60 Vbeta and 13 Jbeta primers. Measured with immunoSEQ multiplex PCR; TCRdb has only the in-frame clones, and not every one. The sample comprises about 200,000 clones, approximately 85% of which are singletons, and around 2.3% rests with the top ten. Sample: PBMCs. These receptor sequences come from a woman aged 45-59 years in good health and CMV-seronegative.

The CDR3 DNA follows: TGTGCCAGCAGTGCCTCCCGGGACAGGGAGCAGTACTTC. It yields the protein CASSASRDREQYF. The V gene is TRBV25-1, the J gene TRBJ2-7; 8 bases map to TRBD1. V lost 4 bases and J lost 7; bases outside the gene matches: 6. This CDR3 region has 13 residues. Germline V gene sequence: CDR1 MGHDK, CDR2 SYGVNS.

Here the CDR3 DNA reads TGCGCCAGCAGCCCCGGACTAGCGGGAGGCCAGAACACCGGGGAGCTGTTTTTT. Its translation: CASSPGLAGGQNTGELFF. V and J are TRBV5-1 and TRBJ2-2; 14 positions agree with TRBD2. CDR3 length: 18 residues. V lost 4 bases to trimming and J lost 1 base; unmatched junction nucleotides: 6. Per germline, CDR1 SGHRS and CDR2 YFSETQ. The full variable domain, rest sourced from reference TRBV5-1 and TRBJ2-2, is KAGVTQTPRYLIKTRGQQVTLSCSPISGHRSVSWYQQTPGQGLQFLFEYFSETQRNKGNFPGRFSGRQFSNSRSEMNVSTLELGDSALYLCASSPGLAGGQNTGELFFGEGSRLTVL.

The chain recombines TRBV7-3 with TRBJ1-1; 7 bases align to TRBD1. This CDR3 is built from 15 residues. The germline gives CDR1 SGHTA, CDR2 FQGTGA. V shed 1 base and J 5 bases; nucleotides not matched to a gene: 7. The CDR3 coding sequence is TGTGCCAGCAGCTTAAACGCAGGGGGTGGTACTGAAGCTTTCTTT. Encoded protein: CASSLNAGGGTEAFF.